This is a list of T cell receptor beta chains from one sample in a study of T cell changes during pregnancy in multiple sclerosis. Libraries were prepared by immunoSEQ multiplex PCR; TCRdb keeps only in-frame clonotypes and omits some of them. Altogether 90,000 to 100,000 clones are present, more than 85% being singletons, with the ten largest covering less than 2%. Sample: peripheral blood, taken in the first trimester of pregnancy. These receptors came from a female donor with multiple sclerosis, enrolled in a pregnancy study. The CDR3 runs from the conserved cysteine through the conserved F or W. A D gene is named only where the DNA matches it firmly. Clone size appears in some rows only: once, few, many, or a class for an expanded clone.

D gene: TRBD2; clone size: .; V gene: TRBV28; J gene: TRBJ2-7; CDR3 DNA: TGTGCCAGCAGGCCCCCAATTGGGCAGGGCAACCTAGCGGGAGGCTCCTACGAGCAGTACTTC; CDR3 protein: CASRPPIGQGNLAGGSYEQYF
D gene: .; clone size: once; V gene: TRBV6-6; J gene: TRBJ1-3; CDR3 DNA: TGTGCCAGCAGTTACTACGGCGGAAGCTCTGGAAACACCATATATTTT; CDR3 protein: CASSYYGGSSGNTIYF
D gene: TRBD2; clone size: once; V gene: TRBV10-3; J gene: TRBJ2-3; CDR3 DNA: TGTGCCATCAGTGACTCTAGCGGGAGGACAGATACGCAGTATTTT; CDR3 protein: CAISDSSGRTDTQYF
D gene: TRBD2; clone size: once; V gene: TRBV5-1; J gene: TRBJ2-7; CDR3 DNA: TGCGCCAGCAGCCGGGAGGGCCAGGACGAGCAGTACTTC; CDR3 protein: CASSREGQDEQYF
D gene: .; clone size: .; V gene: TRBV4-1; J gene: TRBJ2-7; CDR3 DNA: TGCGCCAGCAGCCAAGGCGGGATACGCTACGAGCAGTACTTC; CDR3 protein: CASSQGGIRYEQYF
D gene: TRBD1; clone size: .; V gene: TRBV19; J gene: TRBJ2-7; CDR3 DNA: TGTGCCAGTAGTCCCGGGACAGGGAGCTCCTACGAGCAGTACTTC; CDR3 protein: CASSPGTGSSYEQYF
D gene: TRBD2; clone size: .; V gene: TRBV11-3; J gene: TRBJ2-7; CDR3 DNA: TGTGCCAGCAGCTTAGAACTGCGACTAGCGGTTACCTACGAGCAGTACTTC; CDR3 protein: CASSLELRLAVTYEQYF
D gene: .; clone size: .; V gene: TRBV28; J gene: TRBJ2-5; CDR3 DNA: TGTGCCAGCAGGGTCAGGGTTTCGGAGACCCAGTACTTC; CDR3 protein: CASRVRVSETQYF
D gene: TRBD1; clone size: .; V gene: TRBV7-4; J gene: TRBJ2-7; CDR3 DNA: TGTGCCAGCGACAGGGGCCATTACGAGCAGTACTTC; CDR3 protein: CASDRGHYEQYF
D gene: .; clone size: .; V gene: TRBV5-8; J gene: TRBJ1-1; CDR3 DNA: TGTGCCAGCAGACGAGGTGGGACAACGAACACTGAAGCTTTCTTT; CDR3 protein: CASRRGGTTNTEAFF
D gene: .; clone size: .; V gene: TRBV6-6; J gene: TRBJ2-1; CDR3 DNA: TGTGCCAGCAGTCCACGTCGGTATGAGCAGTTCTTC; CDR3 protein: CASSPRRYEQFF
D gene: TRBD1; clone size: once; V gene: TRBV19; J gene: TRBJ1-1; CDR3 DNA: TGTGCCAGTACCACAGGGGTGGCTGAAGCTTTCTTT; CDR3 protein: CASTTGVAEAFF
D gene: .; clone size: .; V gene: TRBV27; J gene: TRBJ1-1; CDR3 DNA: TGTGCCAGCAGTTTAACGGCGGAGAACACTGAAGCTTTCTTT; CDR3 protein: CASSLTAENTEAFF
D gene: TRBD1; clone size: .; V gene: TRBV27; J gene: TRBJ2-1; CDR3 DNA: TGTGCCAGCAGTCTGGGACAGGGGTTTTGGAATGAGCAGTTCTTC; CDR3 protein: CASSLGQGFWNEQFF
D gene: .; clone size: .; V gene: TRBV19; J gene: TRBJ2-7; CDR3 DNA: TGTGCCAGTAGTATAGGCGTGCAGGGGGGTTCCTACGAGCAGTACTTC; CDR3 protein: CASSIGVQGGSYEQYF
D gene: .; clone size: .; V gene: TRBV11-3; J gene: TRBJ1-1; CDR3 DNA: TGTGCCAGCAGCTCTGGAGTGAACACTGAAGCTTTCTTT; CDR3 protein: CASSSGVNTEAFF
D gene: .; clone size: .; V gene: TRBV6-6; J gene: TRBJ1-3; CDR3 DNA: TGTGCCAGCAGTTACGACGGGAACTTCTCTGGAAACACCATATATTTT; CDR3 protein: CASSYDGNFSGNTIYF
D gene: .; clone size: .; V gene: TRBV28; J gene: TRBJ2-1; CDR3 DNA: TGTGCCAGCAGTTTATTGGCGGGGGCCGGGACCTCCCACAATGAGCAGTTCTTC; CDR3 protein: CASSLLAGAGTSHNEQFF
D gene: .; clone size: .; V gene: TRBV23-1; J gene: TRBJ2-7; CDR3 DNA: TGCGCCAGCCCACGGTGGCCAGGGATCTCCTACGAGCAGTACTTC; CDR3 protein: CASPRWPGISYEQYF
D gene: TRBD2; clone size: .; V gene: TRBV19; J gene: TRBJ2-7; CDR3 DNA: TGTGCCAGTAGTATACGCCTAGCGGGACGAGGATACGAGCAGTACTTC; CDR3 protein: CASSIRLAGRGYEQYF
D gene: .; clone size: .; V gene: TRBV9; J gene: TRBJ2-1; CDR3 DNA: TGTGCCAGCAGCGTAGGGGGTGGAGGGGCCAATGAGCAGTTCTTC; CDR3 protein: CASSVGGGGANEQFF
D gene: TRBD1; clone size: .; V gene: TRBV18; J gene: TRBJ1-1; CDR3 DNA: TGTGCCAGCTCACCGGACAGGGGTAACACTGAAGCTTTCTTT; CDR3 protein: CASSPDRGNTEAFF
D gene: TRBD2; clone size: .; V gene: TRBV27; J gene: TRBJ2-1; CDR3 DNA: TGTGCCAGCAGTTTATGGCCTAGCGGGAACAATGAGCAGTTCTTC; CDR3 protein: CASSLWPSGNNEQFF
D gene: .; clone size: .; V gene: TRBV5-1; J gene: TRBJ1-3; CDR3 DNA: TGCGCCAGCAGGGGGGCACTTAACTCTGGAAACACCATATATTTT; CDR3 protein: CASRGALNSGNTIYF
D gene: TRBD2; clone size: .; V gene: TRBV5-1; J gene: TRBJ2-1; CDR3 DNA: TGCGCCAGCAGCTTGGATTTCACTAGCGGGCCATACAATGAGCAGTTCTTC; CDR3 protein: CASSLDFTSGPYNEQFF
D gene: TRBD1; clone size: .; V gene: TRBV10-3; J gene: TRBJ1-1; CDR3 DNA: TGTGCCATCAGACCTACAGGGGGCACTGAAGCTTTCTTT; CDR3 protein: CAIRPTGGTEAFF
D gene: .; clone size: .; V gene: TRBV1; J gene: TRBJ2-1; CDR3 DNA: TGCACCAGCAGCCAAGACTTACGGGAGCAGTTCTTC; CDR3 protein: CTSSQDLREQFF
D gene: .; clone size: .; V gene: TRBV11-2; J gene: TRBJ1-1; CDR3 DNA: TGTGCCAGCAGCACCTTTGCGGGGGTTGAAGCTTTCTTT; CDR3 protein: CASSTFAGVEAFF
D gene: .; clone size: .; V gene: TRBV15; J gene: TRBJ1-4; CDR3 DNA: TGTGCCACCAGCAGGGTTCAATCAGGAAAACTGTTTTTT; CDR3 protein: CATSRVQSGKLFF
D gene: .; clone size: .; V gene: TRBV6-6; J gene: TRBJ2-7; CDR3 DNA: TGTGCCAGCAGTACAGGCTACGAGCAGTACTTC; CDR3 protein: CASSTGYEQYF
D gene: .; clone size: .; V gene: TRBV5-1; J gene: TRBJ2-3; CDR3 DNA: TGCGCCAGCAGCCCCCTAGGATTGGTGGATACGCAGTATTTT; CDR3 protein: CASSPLGLVDTQYF
D gene: TRBD1; clone size: once; V gene: TRBV7-3; J gene: TRBJ2-2; CDR3 DNA: TGTGCCAGCAGCTTAACGTTTGAGGATGCGAGGACAGGGGGAATGAACACCGGGGAGCTGTTTTTT; CDR3 protein: CASSLTFEDARTGGMNTGELFF
D gene: TRBD1; clone size: .; V gene: TRBV11-2; J gene: TRBJ1-1; CDR3 DNA: TGTGCCAGCAGCTACGACAGGGGTGGGTACGGTGAAGCTTTCTTT; CDR3 protein: CASSYDRGGYGEAFF
D gene: .; clone size: .; V gene: TRBV2; J gene: TRBJ2-3; CDR3 DNA: TGTGCCAGCGCCACAGGCTGGGCAGATACGCAGTATTTT; CDR3 protein: CASATGWADTQYF
D gene: TRBD1; clone size: .; V gene: TRBV18; J gene: TRBJ2-2; CDR3 DNA: TGTGCCAGCTCACCCTTAACAGGGACAGGCACCGGGGAGCTGTTTTTT; CDR3 protein: CASSPLTGTGTGELFF
D gene: TRBD1; clone size: .; V gene: TRBV18; J gene: TRBJ1-2; CDR3 DNA: TGTGCCAGCTCACCGGGGGCAGGGGGCAACTATGGCTACACCTTC; CDR3 protein: CASSPGAGGNYGYTF
D gene: .; clone size: once; V gene: TRBV5-1; J gene: TRBJ1-4; CDR3 DNA: TGCGCCAGCAGCCCTGGGGAGACGAGTGAAAAACTGTTTTTT; CDR3 protein: CASSPGETSEKLFF
D gene: .; clone size: .; V gene: TRBV30; J gene: TRBJ1-1; CDR3 DNA: TGTGCCTGGAGTGTAGCCCTCATGAACACTGAAGCTTTCTTT; CDR3 protein: CAWSVALMNTEAFF
D gene: TRBD2; clone size: .; V gene: TRBV5-1; J gene: TRBJ2-2; CDR3 DNA: TGCGCCAGCAGCGCTACTAGCGGCGGAGTCGGGGAGCTGTTTTTT; CDR3 protein: CASSATSGGVGELFF
D gene: .; clone size: .; V gene: TRBV5-1; J gene: TRBJ1-2; CDR3 DNA: TGCGCCAGCAGCTTGGGGCCCACAGCTAACTATGGCTACACCTTC; CDR3 protein: CASSLGPTANYGYTF